This T cell receptor beta chain was sequenced in a study of PD-1 blockade in classical Hodgkin lymphoma. Concerning this clone itself: A read error may account for a junction end that differs from germline. This specimen includes other DNA sequences encoding the same CDR3.

Germline CDR1 is SQVTM and CDR2 is ANQGSEA. This CDR3 has 13 amino acids. Only in-frame clones appear in the TCRdb table, and some are missing; sequencing was by immunoSEQ multiplex PCR. Of about 9,900 clones detected, over 65% appear once; the ten largest clones hold more than 8.5%. Time point specified: cycle 4 day 1 (C4D1), after less than 7 weeks of nivolumab. Brentuximab vedotin exposure varied among the patients, all of whom had relapsed after autologous stem cell transplantation. From thawed PBMCs, CD8+ T cells were isolated by magnetic negative selection. The receptor's source is a human donor with classical Hodgkin lymphoma. The starting material was CD8+ T cells from blood, obtained before the fourth cycle of nivolumab. The chain recombines TRBV29-1 with TRBJ1-2; 10 bases fit TRBD1. CDR3 DNA sequence: TGCAGCGTCGAGGGACAGGGGACAGGTGGCTACACCTTT. This gives the protein CSVEGQGTGGYTF.